These T cell receptor beta chains were read from a single sample in a study of T-cell reconstitution after alpha-beta-depleted transplantation in children. TCRdb reprocessed the PCR reads with MiXCR, giving one entry per CDR3 protein. The data contain 500,000 to 650,000 distinct CDR3 sequences, about an eighth of them seen just once; the ten biggest clones take up 2% to 2.5%. This specimen consisted of PBMCs, mostly from graft donor cells, obtained 360 days after TCRalphabeta/CD19-depleted stem cell transplant. Source of these receptors: a male patient between 5 and 17 years old who had a stem cell transplant for acute myeloid leukemia, so the T cells may come from the graft donor. The CDR3 runs from the conserved cysteine through the conserved F or W. A D gene is named only where the DNA matches it firmly. Size values are once, few and many counts, or a class for expanded clones, and some rows have none.

>TRBD1|TRBV29-1|TRBJ2-7|NA
TGCAGCGTTGAGGGGATGGACAGGGAAAGGAGCTCCTACGAGCAGTACTTC
CSVEGMDRERSSYEQYF
>NA|TRBV7-2|TRBJ2-7|few
TGTGCCAGCAGCTTAACCCCTGGGGGTAAAACCTACGAGCAGTACTTC
CASSLTPGGKTYEQYF
>TRBD2|TRBV20-1|TRBJ2-7|NA
TGCTGTGCTAGAGATCAGGGACTACCAGCTTACGAGCAGTACTTC
CCARDQGLPAYEQYF
>TRBD2|TRBV4-2|TRBJ2-4|NA
TGTGCCAGCAGCCTTCTCATAACTAGCGGGAGTATCCAAAACATTCAGTACTTC
CASSLLITSGSIQNIQYF
>TRBD2|TRBV7-6|TRBJ2-1|NA
TGTGCCAGCAGCTTAGGGTTTCCGGGACTATCCCCTTACAATGAGCAGTTCTTC
CASSLGFPGLSPYNEQFF
>NA|TRBV18|TRBJ1-1|NA
TGTGCCAGCTCGTCGAAGGGGGGGTACACTGAAGCTTTCTTT
CASSSKGGYTEAFF
>TRBD1|TRBV19|TRBJ1-1|NA
TGTGCCAGTAGTACCAAACAGGGGGGGGACACTGAAGCTTTCTTT
CASSTKQGGDTEAFF
>NA|TRBV6-5|TRBJ2-7|NA
TGTGCCAGCAGTTACTCAGGGAGCGGATACTCTTACGAGCAGTACTTC
CASSYSGSGYSYEQYF
>NA|TRBV29-1|TRBJ2-5|NA
TGCAGCGTTGTATTCGCGATCCCCATAGAGACCCAGTACTTC
CSVVFAIPIETQYF
>TRBD2|TRBV4-1|TRBJ2-1|few
TGCGCCAGCAGCCAAAATCGGCTCCGGGGGCTAGCGGGGGGACATGAGCAGTTCTTC
CASSQNRLRGLAGGHEQFF
>NA|TRBV28|TRBJ2-2|few
TGTGCCAGCACGGGGGAACGCGGGGAGCTGTTTTTT
CASTGERGELFF
>TRBD1|TRBV6-1|TRBJ2-1|NA
TGTGCCAGCAGTAAGACAGGGCCTTTCTACAATGAGCAGTTCTTC
CASSKTGPFYNEQFF
>TRBD2|TRBV9|TRBJ2-1|many
TGTGCCAGCAGCGCCCTAGCGGATGAGCAGTTCTTC
CASSALADEQFF
>TRBD2|TRBV5-1|TRBJ2-1|few
TGCGCCAGCCCTCCAGGACTAGCAAATGAGCCCTACAATGAGCAGTTCTTC
CASPPGLANEPYNEQFF
>NA|TRBV12-3/TRBV12-4|TRBJ2-7|NA
TGTGCCAGCACCACGACTGGCCGAACAGAGCAGTACTTC
CASTTTGRTEQYF
>NA|TRBV12-5|TRBJ2-1|few
TGTGCTAGTGCCCTGGGAGGCCTCATAGCCCCCAATGAGCAGTTCTTC
CASALGGLIAPNEQFF
>NA|TRBV29-1|TRBJ2-7|NA
TGCAGCGTCGTCACTCAGGTCCGCTACGAGCAGTACTTC
CSVVTQVRYEQYF
>NA|TRBV2|TRBJ2-7|NA
TGTGCCAGCAGGATTCTGGCGGGGTGGCAGTACTTC
CASRILAGWQYF
>NA|TRBV29-1|TRBJ1-2|few
TGCAGCGTTATTGGGCCAGCAGAAGGGGTCTATGGCTACACCTTC
CSVIGPAEGVYGYTF
>TRBD2|TRBV28|TRBJ2-1|NA
TGTGCCAGCAGTTTTTTGGCGGGAGGGCACAATGAGCAGTTCTTC
CASSFLAGGHNEQFF
>NA|TRBV5-6|TRBJ2-3|many
TGTGCCAGCAGCTTCTTTGCCACTACAGATACGCAGTATTTT
CASSFFATTDTQYF
>TRBD2|TRBV7-2|TRBJ2-3|few
TGTGCCAGCCCACGATCGGCGGGGGACACAGATACGCAGTATTTT
CASPRSAGDTDTQYF
>TRBD2|TRBV28|TRBJ2-5|NA
TGTGCCAGCAGTCTAAGACTAGCGGGGCCACAAGAGACCCAGTACTTC
CASSLRLAGPQETQYF
>NA|TRBV20-1|TRBJ2-1|few
TGCAGTGCTAGGGCACTTCTTAACTACAATGAGCAGTTCTTC
CSARALLNYNEQFF